This T cell receptor beta chain was identified during a study of T cells in Graves' hyperthyroidism and ophthalmopathy. The source material, RNA transcripts, was used to amplify TCR beta CDR3 regions. With the HTBI primer set, the TCR CDR3 went through a first round of RT-PCR. TCRdb reprocessed the multiplex PCR reads with MiXCR, giving one entry per CDR3 protein. The table includes 350,000 or so distinct CDR3 sequences, 15% to 20% detected once. The table lists this clonotype with many counts. It was uncontrolled infection, other autoimmune disease, pregnancy or lactation that excluded patients. The CDR3 contains 14 residues. Germline CDR1 reads KGHSH; CDR2 reads LQKENI. Trimming took 0 bases from V and 3 from J, leaving 8 bases between them.

The V and J genes are TRBV18 and TRBJ2-5; D call uncertain. Sequencing used blood. The receptor was isolated from a woman aged 40 to 49 with Graves' ophthalmopathy. The CDR3 reads CASSPPSPKETQYF. CDR3 DNA: TGTGCCAGCTCACCACCGAGCCCGAAAGAGACCCAGTACTTC.